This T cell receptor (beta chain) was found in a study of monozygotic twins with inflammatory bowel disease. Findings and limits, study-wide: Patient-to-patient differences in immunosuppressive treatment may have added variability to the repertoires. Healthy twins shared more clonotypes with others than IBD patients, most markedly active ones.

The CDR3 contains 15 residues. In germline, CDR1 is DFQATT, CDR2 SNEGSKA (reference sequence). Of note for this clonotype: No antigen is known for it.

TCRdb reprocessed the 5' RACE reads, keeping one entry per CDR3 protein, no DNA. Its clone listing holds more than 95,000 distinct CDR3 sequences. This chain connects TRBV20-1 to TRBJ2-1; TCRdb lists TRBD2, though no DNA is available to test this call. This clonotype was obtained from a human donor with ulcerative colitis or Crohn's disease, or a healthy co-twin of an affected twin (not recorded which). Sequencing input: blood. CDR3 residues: CSAREAGGGYNEQFF.